These 9 T cell receptor beta chains came from one sample sequenced in a study of cytomegalovirus exposure and HLA in healthy donors. Clones were sequenced by immunoSEQ multiplex PCR, and TCRdb holds only the in-frame ones, with some missing. The repertoire holds over 200,000 clones, about 90% seen once, with under 0.4% in the top ten. Sequencing was carried out using PBMCs. These receptor sequences come from a woman aged 18-30 years in good health and CMV-seronegative.

This chain uses TRBV10-3 with TRBJ1-5, with TRBD1 identical over 10 bases. This CDR3 is 22 amino acids long. J gave up 3 bases and V 6 bases, and 26 bases lay outside the gene matches. Germline loops: CDR1 ENHRY, CDR2 SYGVKD. The CDR3 region is CAIREDRGFPKKNPRPNQPQHF. The DNA for the CDR3 is TGTGCCATCAGGGAGGACAGGGGGTTTCCTAAAAAAAACCCTCGTCCCAATCAGCCCCAGCATTTT.

This chain joins TRBV19 and TRBJ2-3, with D perhaps TRBD2 (6 bases). The V gene's germline CDR1 is LNHDA and CDR2 SQIVND (reference sequence). CDR3 length: 14 residues. The CDR3 region is CVSKVEGLSDTQYF. The CDR3 DNA sequence: TGTGTCTCAAAGGTGGAGGGGCTGTCAGATACGCAGTATTTT.

The chain carries TRBV11-1 and TRBJ2-6; 7 bases are a match to TRBD1. This CDR3 has 17 residues. J gave up 0 bases and V 5 bases, and 7 bases lay outside the gene matches. CDR1 SGHAT and CDR2 FQDESV come from the germline V gene (reference sequence). CDR3 sequence: CASSPGQTISGANVLTF. The CDR3, as DNA: TGTGCCAGCAGCCCGGGACAGACTATCTCTGGGGCCAACGTCCTGACTTTC. The full variable domain, rest sourced from reference TRBV11-1 and TRBJ2-6, is EAEVAQSPRYKITEKSQAVAFWCDPISGHATLYWYRQILGQGPELLVQFQDESVVDDSQLPKDRFSAERLKGVDSTLKIQPAELGDSAMYLCASSPGQTISGANVLTFGAGSRLTVL.

The chain recombines TRBV5-8 with TRBJ2-7, with 12 positions matching TRBD2. The ends lost 1 base at V and 4 bases at J; junction bases unmatched: 3. The CDR3 loop spans 15 amino acids. The V gene's germline CDR1 is SGHTS and CDR2 YDEGEE. The DNA for the CDR3 is TGTGCCAGCAGCTTGTGGCTAGCGGGGGGGTACGAGCAGTACTTC. It specifies CASSLWLAGGYEQYF. The full variable domain, its missing parts supplied by reference TRBV5-8 and TRBJ2-7, is EAGVTQSPTHLIKTRGQQATLRCSPISGHTSVYWYQQALGLGLQFLLWYDEGEERNRGNFPPRFSGRQFPNYSSELNVNALELEDSALYLCASSLWLAGGYEQYFGPGTRLTVT.

V usage is TRBV5-1 and J usage is TRBJ1-2; D perhaps matches TRBD1 (6 bases). The CDR3 length is 12 residues. Deletions cut 4 bases from V and 6 bases from J, with 10 bases between. In germline, CDR1 is SGHRS, CDR2 YFSETQ. CDR3 amino acids: CASSPRGDGYTF. The CDR3 DNA reads TGCGCCAGCAGCCCCAGGGGAGATGGCTACACCTTC.

This chain connects TRBV5-4 to TRBJ1-2, with 7 bases lining up with TRBD1. CDR1 and CDR2 from the germline V gene are SGHNT and YYREEE (reference sequence). The CDR3 runs to 13 residues. Losses at the gene ends were 3 bases for V and 8 bases for J; bases not matched to a gene: 7. The CDR3 nucleotides read TGTGCCAGCAGCTCCGACAGGGCAGGGGGCTACACCTTC. This gives the protein CASSSDRAGGYTF.

The genes are TRBV10-3 and TRBJ2-2, with D possibly being TRBD1 (7 bases). V dropped 4 bases and J dropped 1 base, with 13 bases sitting between them. Germline assignment: CDR1 ENHRY and CDR2 SYGVKD. The CDR3 loop spans 16 amino acids. The CDR3 DNA reads TGTGCCATCAGTGGTCGCGGGACAGTGAACACCGGGGAGCTGTTTTTT. Its protein product is CAISGRGTVNTGELFF.

The chain links TRBV7-9 to TRBJ2-1; 8 bases fit TRBD1. The CDR3 totals 15 residues. The V gene end was trimmed by 5 bases and the J gene end by 8 bases; junction bases not matched to a gene: 11. CDR1 is SEHNR and CDR2 is FQNEAQ in the germline V gene (reference sequence). The CDR3 nucleotides read TGTGCCAGCAGCACCATCGGACAGGGCGAGGATGAGCAGTTCTTC. This gives the protein CASSTIGQGEDEQFF.

J is TRBJ2-2 and V is TRBV4-3; D gene uncertain. V lost 0 bases and J 4 bases, leaving 12 bases between the germline ends. The CDR3 totals 16 residues. Germline assignment: CDR1 LGHNA and CDR2 YSLEER. CDR3: CASSQDRVTSTGELFF. The CDR3 coding sequence is TGCGCCAGCAGCCAAGATCGAGTTACGAGCACCGGGGAGCTGTTTTTT.